A single sample gave rise to the 26 T cell receptor beta chains below, sequenced in a study of radiation and T cells in renal cell carcinoma. Sequenced by immunoSEQ multiplex PCR; TCRdb stores in-frame clones only, minus some. The data show 97,000 or so clones, with 75% to 85% seen just once and less than 7.5% held by the top ten. Time point of the sample: blood 4 weeks post-SBRT, at nephrectomy. Treatment described: 15 Gy SBRT to primary tumor, nephrectomy 4 weeks later. The source material was blood, sampled from a patient whose treatment included radiotherapy and nephrectomy. The receptors originated from a man aged 55 to 70 with renal cell carcinoma.

This clone was seen a few times. The V call is TRBV6-1, the J call TRBJ2-5, with D perhaps being TRBD1 or TRBD2 (5 bases each). The CDR3 length is 14 residues. The ends were cut back, 6 bases at V and 4 bases at J, with 15 bases in the middle. Per the germline V gene, CDR1 is MNHNS and CDR2 is SASEGT. CDR3 sequence reads: CASSGLSRGETQYF. The DNA of the CDR3 is TGTGCCAGCAGCGGGCTCTCGAGGGGAGAGACCCAGTACTTC.

The V call is TRBV6-5, the J call TRBJ2-2, with D uncertain. The length of the CDR3 is 16 residues. The ends were cut back, 4 bases at V and 2 bases at J, with 14 bases in the middle. Per germline, CDR1 MNHEY and CDR2 SVGAGI. In DNA form, the CDR3 reads TGTGCCAGCAGTTTTCTACACCGCCCTAACACCGGGGAGCTGTTTTTT. Residues: CASSFLHRPNTGELFF.

The chain has TRBV6-5 and TRBJ2-7; D is perhaps TRBD1 (5 bases). The V gene lost 0 bases and the J gene lost 3 bases, with 9 bases spanning the gap. This CDR3 region has 14 residues. Germline values: CDR1 MNHEY, CDR2 SVGAGI. This chain's CDR3 is CASSYSEDSYEQYF. The CDR3 DNA is TGTGCCAGCAGTTACTCCGAAGACAGCTACGAGCAGTACTTC.

This rearrangement joins TRBV9 to TRBJ2-2, with TRBD2 identical over 12 bases. The V gene's germline CDR1 is SGDLS and CDR2 YYNGEE. The V and J ends lost 4 bases and 5 bases, in that order; junction bases with no gene match: 9. The length of the CDR3 is 17 residues. The DNA for the CDR3 is TGTGCCAGCAGCTCATTGACTAGCGGGAGTTATACCGGGGAGCTGTTTTTT. It translates to CASSSLTSGSYTGELFF. Using reference TRBV9 and TRBJ2-2 for the parts outside the CDR3, the full variable domain is DSGVTQTPKHLITATGQRVTLRCSPRSGDLSVYWYQQSLDQGLQFLIQYYNGEERAKGNILERFSAQQFPDLHSELNLSSLELGDSALYFCASSSLTSGSYTGELFFGEGSRLTVL.

The J gene is TRBJ2-4, the V gene TRBV11-2; 8 nucleotides align to TRBD1. V lost 3 bases and J lost 1; bases outside the gene matches: 5. This CDR3 has 16 residues. Germline V lookup: CDR1 SGHAT, CDR2 FQNNGV. CDR3 sequence (DNA): TGTGCCAGCAGCTTCGGCAGGGGGCCCGCCAAAAACATTCAGTACTTC. Protein: CASSFGRGPAKNIQYF.

The rearrangement uses TRBV30 and TRBJ1-4; D perhaps matches TRBD1 (6 bases). The CDR3 sequence is 14 residues long. V gave up 0 bases and J gave up 7 bases, with 12 bases separating them. Germline V lookup: CDR1 GTSNPN, CDR2 SVGIG (reference sequence). Written as DNA, the CDR3 is TGTGCCTGGAGTGTAGGGGGGGGGACTGAAAAACTGTTTTTT. It codes for CAWSVGGGTEKLFF.

V and J are TRBV9 and TRBJ1-3, with a possible D match to TRBD1 (5 bases). Trimming removed 0 bases at V and 8 bases at J, with 12 bases between. Per the germline V gene, CDR1 is SGDLS and CDR2 is YYNGEE. The length of the CDR3 is 14 residues. CDR3: CASSVGPGQDTIYF. The CDR3 coding sequence is TGTGCCAGCAGCGTAGGTCCAGGGCAGGACACCATATATTTT. The full variable domain, with the rest looked up from reference TRBV9 and TRBJ1-3, is DSGVTQTPKHLITATGQRVTLRCSPRSGDLSVYWYQQSLDQGLQFLIQYYNGEERAKGNILERFSAQQFPDLHSELNLSSLELGDSALYFCASSVGPGQDTIYFGEGSWLTVV.

The chain uses TRBV7-3 and TRBJ1-4, with 7 bases that match TRBD1. The germline V gene encodes CDR1 SGHTA and CDR2 FQGTGA. Germline trimming cut 1 base from V and 7 bases from J; bases unmatched to any gene: 0. The CDR3 loop spans 13 amino acids. The CDR3 loop reads CASSLRQGEKLFF. CDR3 DNA sequence: TGTGCCAGCAGCTTAAGACAGGGTGAAAAACTGTTTTTT. Drawing the rest from reference TRBV7-3 and TRBJ1-4, the complete variable domain is GAGVSQTPSNKVTEKGKYVELRCDPISGHTALYWYRQSLGQGPEFLIYFQGTGAADDSGLPNDRFFAVRPEGSVSTLKIQRTERGDSAVYLCASSLRQGEKLFFGSGTQLSVL.

This clone has only a few counts. V gene TRBV19 combines with J gene TRBJ1-1; TRBD1 is a possible D gene (5 bases). This CDR3 is built from 14 residues. V was cut by 1 base and J by 0 bases, with 6 bases left in between. Germline lookup yields CDR1 LNHDA and CDR2 SQIVND (reference sequence). CDR3 amino acids: CASSIVGVNTEAFF. As DNA, the CDR3 is TGTGCCAGTAGTATAGTGGGGGTGAACACTGAAGCTTTCTTT.

The chain couples TRBV28 to TRBJ2-2; TRBD2 is a possible D gene (6 bases). The V end lost 9 bases, the J end lost 2 bases, and 10 bases lay between the germline ends. The CDR3 is 13 amino acids. Germline lookup yields CDR1 MDHEN and CDR2 SYDVKM. The CDR3 DNA reads TGTGCCAGTGTGCGGGAAAACACCGGGGAGCTGTTTTTT. Protein sequence: CASVRENTGELFF.

The chain uses TRBV19 and TRBJ2-5; tentatively, D is TRBD1 or TRBD2 (6 bases each). Trimming removed 3 bases from V and 5 bases from J, with 22 bases in between. Germline-derived CDR1 and CDR2 are LNHDA and SQIVND (reference sequence). The CDR3 runs to 17 residues. The CDR3 reads CASSMDGGRSFGETQYF. CDR3 DNA: TGTGCCAGTAGTATGGATGGGGGGCGCAGTTTCGGGGAGACCCAGTACTTC.

CDR3 sequence reads: CASSPKPIYEQYF. In DNA, the CDR3 is TGTGCCAGCAGTCCCAAGCCTATCTACGAGCAGTACTTC. V and J are TRBV27 and TRBJ2-7; no firm D call. Looked up from germline, CDR1 is MNHEY and CDR2 is SMNVEV (reference sequence). V lost 5 bases to trimming and J lost 3 bases, with 11 bases between them. CDR3 length: 13 amino acids.

V and J are TRBV5-4 and TRBJ1-4; D might be TRBD1 (6 bases). Germline lookup yields CDR1 SGHNT and CDR2 YYREEE (reference sequence). V was clipped by 0 bases and J by 8 bases, with 8 bases between them. The CDR3 consists of 13 residues. This CDR3 reads CASSLGTAEKLFF. CDR3 bases: TGTGCCAGCAGCTTGGGGACAGCCGAAAAACTGTTTTTT.

The chain carries TRBV29-1 and TRBJ2-3, with TRBD2 identical over 10 bases. Trimming at V came to 4 bases and at J to 2 bases, leaving 15 bases not matched to a gene. CDR3 length: 18 residues. From germline, CDR1 is SQVTM and CDR2 ANQGSEA. This chain's CDR3 is CSVALAGAFADYTDTQYF. CDR3 bases: TGCAGCGTTGCTCTAGCGGGAGCGTTCGCTGACTACACAGATACGCAGTATTTT.

The chain employs TRBV7-7 and TRBJ2-3, with D hard to call. The V and J ends lost 3 bases and 5 bases respectively, with 9 bases between them. This CDR3 region has 13 residues. From germline, CDR1 is SSHAT and CDR2 FNYEAQ (reference sequence). The DNA of the CDR3 is TGTGCCAGCAGCTTTTCTTTAGGAGATACGCAGTATTTT. Translated, it gives CASSFSLGDTQYF.

V and J are TRBV18 and TRBJ2-1; D uncertain. This CDR3 comprises 12 residues. Germline lookup yields CDR1 KGHSH and CDR2 LQKENI. With 1 base removed from V and 4 bases from J, the gap between germline ends came to 2 bases. In nucleotides, the CDR3 is TGTGCCAGCTCACCACAGTACAATGAGCAGTTCTTC. Protein product: CASSPQYNEQFF.

This chain connects TRBV14 to TRBJ2-1; D is perhaps TRBD2 (6 bases). Trimming took off 1 base at V and 9 bases at J, with 10 bases between the two ends. Germline values: CDR1 SGHDN, CDR2 FVKESK. The CDR3 is 13 residues long. The CDR3 DNA is TGTGCCAGCAGCCAAGCGGGAGTGGGTGAGCAGTTCTTC. It specifies CASSQAGVGEQFF.

The CDR3 loop is CASSIDSLRQPQHF. In DNA, the CDR3 is TGTGCCAGTAGTATCGACAGTTTACGCCAGCCCCAGCATTTT. The rearrangement joins TRBV19 to TRBJ1-5, with D maybe TRBD1 (5 bases). CDR3 length: 14 amino acids. Trimming pared 3 bases from V and 7 bases from J, leaving 13 bases between. Per germline, CDR1 LNHDA and CDR2 SQIVND (reference sequence).

V and J are TRBV5-5 and TRBJ1-5; D remains unclear. Trimming cost V 0 bases and J 4 bases, with 8 bases left between them. The germline V gene encodes CDR1 SGHKS and CDR2 YYEKEE (reference sequence). The CDR3 extends over 14 amino acids. CDR3 residues: CASSLAAENQPQHF. The CDR3, as DNA: TGTGCCAGCAGCTTGGCGGCAGAGAATCAGCCCCAGCATTTT.

This chain connects TRBV5-1 to TRBJ2-5, with 11 bases identical to TRBD2. CDR1 SGHRS and CDR2 YFSETQ come from the germline V gene. J gave up 4 bases and V 4 bases, and 9 bases lay outside the gene matches. CDR3 length: 16 residues. DNA of the CDR3: TGCGCCAGCAGCCAAGACGGGACTAGCGGTGGAGAGACCCAGTACTTC. This gives the protein CASSQDGTSGGETQYF.

The rearrangement links TRBV11-2 to TRBJ2-1; TRBD2 matches 8 bases. This CDR3 has 14 amino acids. CDR1 and CDR2 from the germline V gene are SGHAT and FQNNGV. V lost 5 bases to trimming and J lost 7 bases; unmatched junction nucleotides: 7. CDR3 sequence: CASSPGREVNEQFF. The CDR3 region has the DNA TGTGCCAGCAGCCCTGGGCGGGAGGTGAATGAGCAGTTCTTC. The whole variable domain, remainder taken from reference TRBV11-2 and TRBJ2-1, is EAGVAQSPRYKIIEKRQSVAFWCNPISGHATLYWYQQILGQGPKLLIQFQNNGVVDDSQLPKDRFSAERLKGVDSTLKIQPAKLEDSAVYLCASSPGREVNEQFFGPGTRLTVL.

This clone has only one observation. The chain uses TRBV14 and TRBJ2-2, with 10 bases identical to TRBD1. This CDR3 is 16 amino acids long. Trimming took 6 bases from V and 4 from J; bases not matched to a gene: 8. The germline V gene encodes CDR1 SGHDN and CDR2 FVKESK. Written as DNA, the CDR3 is TGTGCCAGCAGTTTCACCGGGACAGGGGTCACCGGGGAGCTGTTTTTT. Translation: CASSFTGTGVTGELFF.

The genes are TRBV19 and TRBJ2-7; D might be TRBD1 (6 bases). The CDR3 has 12 amino acids. V was cut by 5 bases and J by 6 bases, with 11 bases left in between. Per the germline V gene, CDR1 is LNHDA and CDR2 is SQIVND (reference sequence). The chain's CDR3 is CASSGTGSEQYF. The DNA of the CDR3 is TGTGCCAGTAGTGGTACAGGGAGCGAGCAGTACTTC.

The chain employs TRBV5-1 and TRBJ1-1; 11 nucleotides align to TRBD1. Germline V lookup: CDR1 SGHRS, CDR2 YFSETQ. This CDR3 spans 21 amino acids. With V trimmed by 5 bases and J by 0 bases, 21 bases remained unmatched. The CDR3 spells CASRAVGGQGALYGMNTEAFF. DNA for the CDR3: TGCGCCAGCAGGGCGGTCGGAGGACAGGGGGCTTTATACGGCATGAACACTGAAGCTTTCTTT.

This clone was seen a few times. This chain joins TRBV28 and TRBJ1-1; tentatively, D is TRBD1 (5 bases). The CDR3 covers 13 residues. V dropped 3 bases and J dropped 10 bases, with 15 bases sitting between them. The germline V gene encodes CDR1 MDHEN and CDR2 SYDVKM. The CDR3 nucleotides are TGTGCCAGCAGTTTCCGACAGCCTGAGAGAGCTTTCTTT. As protein: CASSFRQPERAFF.

This clone appeared a single time. This rearrangement joins TRBV6-6 to TRBJ2-7; D may be TRBD1 or TRBD2 (5 bases each). The germline V gene has CDR1 MNHNY and CDR2 SVGAGI (reference sequence). The CDR3 extends over 14 amino acids. V gave up 7 bases and J gave up 0 bases, with 13 bases separating them. Here the CDR3 reads CASTQRDRSYEQYF. As DNA, the CDR3 is TGTGCCAGCACCCAGAGGGACCGCTCCTACGAGCAGTACTTC.